Listed below are T cell receptor beta chains from one sample, sequenced in a study of graft-versus-host responses after intestinal transplantation. No antigen has been identified for these receptors. Profiling relied on immunoSEQ multiplex PCR, and the TCRdb table lists in-frame clones only, not all of them. The repertoire holds roughly 80,000 clones, with about nine tenths as singletons. This material consisted of unstimulated CD8+ T cells sorted from spleen or lymph node cells, taken before transplant. The receptors originated from a human donor who was the organ donor for an intestinal transplant. Each CDR3 is given with its conserved first and last residue. D genes are given only for firm matches. Only some rows state a clone size, as once, few, many or a class for expanded clones.

J | size | V | D | DNA | CDR3
TRBJ1-1 | . | TRBV27 | . | TGTGCCAGCAGGGGGGGATGGACTGAAGCTTTCTTT | CASRGGWTEAFF
TRBJ2-1 | . | TRBV28 | . | TGTGCCAGCACAACGGGACAACGCTCCTACAATGAGCAGTTCTTC | CASTTGQRSYNEQFF
TRBJ2-1 | . | TRBV6-5 | . | TGTGCCAGCAGCCTAGGGGGGGGCTCCTACAATGAGCAGTTCTTC | CASSLGGGSYNEQFF
TRBJ2-1 | few | TRBV4-1 | . | TGCGCCAGCAGCCAAGAATCCTCTAGCCCTCACAATGAGCAGTTCTTC | CASSQESSSPHNEQFF
TRBJ1-1 | . | TRBV5-6 | . | TGTGGTTCATCAGCTTTTTTGGGGGGCACGCCCCTTATGAACACTGAAGCTTTCTTT | CGSSAFLGGTPLMNTEAFF
TRBJ1-5 | . | TRBV2 | . | TGTGCCAGCCGCGTCTCGGGGGAAAGCAATCAGCCCCAGCATTTT | CASRVSGESNQPQHF
TRBJ2-5 | once | TRBV4-1 | . | TGCGCCAGCAGCCTTACTGCGGAGACCCAGTACTTC | CASSLTAETQYF
TRBJ2-7 | . | TRBV27 | . | TGTGCCAGCGGCACCTACGAGCAGTACTTC | CASGTYEQYF
TRBJ1-2 | . | TRBV4-2 | . | TGTGCCAGCAGCCAAGCCCTGTCCAGATACCCATACTATGGCTACACCTTC | CASSQALSRYPYYGYTF
TRBJ2-2 | . | TRBV4-2 | TRBD1 | TGTGCCAGCAGCCCTTTGACAGGGGGCGCGAACACCGGGGAGCTGTTTTTT | CASSPLTGGANTGELFF
TRBJ2-3 | . | TRBV5-4 | . | TGTGCCAGCAGCTTGTACCCCACAGATACGCAGTATTTT | CASSLYPTDTQYF
TRBJ2-7 | . | TRBV2 | . | TGTGCCAGCAGTCACCCGGAGGGATACGAGCAGTACTTC | CASSHPEGYEQYF
TRBJ2-5 | . | TRBV30 | . | TGTGCCTGGAGCCCTAAAGGTCCTAGCGTCGACGAGACCCAGTACTTC | CAWSPKGPSVDETQYF
TRBJ1-5 | once | TRBV9 | . | TGTGCCAGCAGCGTAGGGGACACGGTAAAGGAACCCCAGCATTTT | CASSVGDTVKEPQHF
TRBJ1-3 | . | TRBV30 | . | TGTGCCTGGAGTCGATGGGGGGATCAACGTGGAAACACCATATATTTT | CAWSRWGDQRGNTIYF
TRBJ2-1 | . | TRBV27 | TRBD2 | TGTGCCAGCAGTTTCCCCGGACTAGCGGACCTCAATGAGCAGTTCTTC | CASSFPGLADLNEQFF